These 14 T cell receptor beta chains originate from one sample sequenced in a study of blood T cell repertoires in COVID-19. The repertoire was sequenced with immunoSEQ multiplex PCR; TCRdb's copy has only in-frame clones and lacks some. The profile shows a few hundred thousand clones, 87% of them singletons. Sequencing was performed on PBMCs or T cells enriched from blood (not recorded which). The receptors derive from a woman aged 25 to 39 who had recovered from COVID-19.

This sequence joins TRBV7-9 and TRBJ2-3; 7 nucleotides line up with TRBD2. J lost 1 base, V lost 1 base, and 2 bases had no gene match. The germline CDR1 and CDR2 sequences are SEHNR and FQNEAQ (reference sequence). The CDR3 is made up of 15 amino acids. The CDR3 region is CASSLGGGGTDTQYF. The CDR3 region has the DNA TGTGCCAGCAGCTTAGGGGGAGGGGGCACAGATACGCAGTATTTT.

This chain links TRBV5-4 with TRBJ1-2; perhaps TRBD1 as D (6 bases). Germline-derived CDR1 and CDR2 are SGHNT and YYREEE (reference sequence). This CDR3 spans 14 amino acids. Trimming cost V 6 bases and J 2 bases, with 14 bases left between them. This chain's CDR3 is CASTGDTSNYGYTF. The DNA for the CDR3 is TGTGCCAGCACCGGGGACACCTCCAACTATGGCTACACCTTC.

The gene calls are TRBV9 and TRBJ1-3; possible D gene TRBD1, 5 bases. This CDR3 comprises 16 residues. Germline values: CDR1 SGDLS, CDR2 YYNGEE. V lost 0 bases, J lost 2 bases, and 12 bases lay in between. The CDR3, as DNA: TGTGCCAGCAGCGTAGCTTGGCAGGGCGCTGGAAACACCATATATTTT. As protein: CASSVAWQGAGNTIYF.

This clone was seen only a few times. The chain employs TRBV11-2 and TRBJ1-1, with 11 bases lining up with TRBD1. This CDR3 has 16 amino acids. Germline V lookup: CDR1 SGHAT, CDR2 FQNNGV. V shed 5 bases, J shed 4 bases, and the junction held 9 bases outside the gene matches. CDR3 DNA sequence: TGTGCCAGCAGCGCGCTGATTGGGACAGGGGGCACTGAAGCTTTCTTT. Amino acids: CASSALIGTGGTEAFF.

The rearrangement joins TRBV3-1 (or the pseudogene TRBV3-2) to TRBJ2-1; 12 bases fit TRBD2. This CDR3 comprises 15 residues. Germline CDR1 LGHDT, CDR2 YNNKEL (reference sequence). Germline trimming cut 4 bases from V and 6 bases from J; bases unmatched to any gene: 4. The CDR3 here is CASSRLAGGLNEQFF. CDR3 nucleotide sequence: TGTGCCAGCAGCCGCCTAGCGGGGGGGCTCAATGAGCAGTTCTTC.

The V call is TRBV10-3, the J call TRBJ1-2; D gene unclear. This CDR3 comprises 12 residues. Trimming took 4 bases from V and 2 from J, leaving 5 bases between them. CDR1 and CDR2 (germline): ENHRY, SYGVKD. This CDR3 reads CAISAGNYGYTF. CDR3 bases: TGTGCCATCAGTGCCGGGAACTATGGCTACACCTTC.

The chain has TRBV19 and TRBJ1-1, with D perhaps matching TRBD1 (6 bases). CDR1 is LNHDA, CDR2 SQIVND, per germline (reference sequence). Trimming left V 3 bases short and J 3 bases short, with 14 bases between. CDR3 length equals 15 residues. CDR3 nucleotides: TGTGCCAGTAGTATCCTCCTAGGGGGAGACACTGAAGCTTTCTTT. Translating gives CASSILLGGDTEAFF.

V is TRBV2 and J is TRBJ1-4; TRBD1 matches at 9 bases. Germline assignment: CDR1 SNHLY and CDR2 FYNNEI. V lost 6 bases to trimming and J lost 8 bases; unmatched junction nucleotides: 7. The CDR3 extends over 14 amino acids. Written as DNA, the CDR3 is TGTGCCAGCAGCCAGACAGGGGGTCTAGAAAAACTGTTTTTT. Translated, it gives CASSQTGGLEKLFF. Full variable domain (rest looked up from reference TRBV2 and TRBJ1-4): EPEVTQTPSHQVTQMGQEVILRCVPISNHLYFYWYRQILGQKVEFLVSFYNNEISEKSEIFDDQFSVERPDGSNFTLKIRSTKLEDSAMYFCASSQTGGLEKLFFGSGTQLSVL.

The rearrangement joins TRBV5-1 to TRBJ2-7; D remains ambiguous. The CDR3 is 13 residues long. Germline V CDR1 and CDR2: SGHRS, YFSETQ. V lost 1 base, J lost 0 bases, and 5 bases lay in between. CDR3: CASSLLYSYEQYF. The DNA of the CDR3 is TGCGCCAGCAGCTTGCTTTACTCCTACGAGCAGTACTTC. The full variable domain, with the rest looked up from reference TRBV5-1 and TRBJ2-7, is KAGVTQTPRYLIKTRGQQVTLSCSPISGHRSVSWYQQTPGQGLQFLFEYFSETQRNKGNFPGRFSGRQFSNSRSEMNVSTLELGDSALYLCASSLLYSYEQYFGPGTRLTVT.

This sequence joins TRBV11-2 and TRBJ2-7; possibly TRBD2 for D (6 bases). Germline V gene lookup returns CDR1 SGHAT and CDR2 FQNNGV. The V end lost 5 bases, the J end lost 0 bases, and 20 bases lay between the germline ends. The CDR3 loop spans 17 amino acids. CDR3 loop: CASSRNTGTYYSYEQYF. The CDR3 DNA is TGTGCCAGCAGCCGTAATACCGGGACTTACTACTCCTACGAGCAGTACTTC.

This chain connects TRBV19 to TRBJ2-3; the match to TRBD1 covers 9 bases. The V and J ends lost 7 bases and 1 base, in that order; junction bases with no gene match: 9. Germline V gene data show CDR1 as LNHDA and CDR2 as SQIVND (reference sequence). The CDR3 has 16 residues. In DNA form, the CDR3 reads TGTGCCAGTAACCCACAGGGGGCGCGAGGCACAGATACGCAGTATTTT. Its translation: CASNPQGARGTDTQYF.

This clone appeared a single time. J is TRBJ1-4 and V is TRBV2; 8 bases agree with TRBD1. Germline V gene lookup returns CDR1 SNHLY and CDR2 FYNNEI. The junction had 5 bases not matched to a gene; V was cut back by 5 bases and J by 3 bases. This CDR3 comprises 15 residues. Here the CDR3 reads CASSTQGAANEKLFF. CDR3 DNA sequence: TGTGCCAGCAGTACCCAGGGGGCTGCTAATGAAAAACTGTTTTTT.

V is TRBV7-6 and J is TRBJ1-2, with TRBD1 matching 7 bases. The V gene end was trimmed by 2 bases and the J gene end by 4 bases; junction bases not matched to a gene: 4. The germline gives CDR1 SGHVS, CDR2 FNYEAQ. This CDR3 has 14 amino acids. CDR3 coding DNA: TGTGCCAGCAGCTTACAGGGGGTCGGCTATGGCTACACCTTC. It translates to CASSLQGVGYGYTF.

The V gene is TRBV9, the J gene TRBJ1-1; D gene uncertain. The CDR3 is 13 residues long. The germline V gene encodes CDR1 SGDLS and CDR2 YYNGEE. Trimming stripped 4 bases from V and 0 bases from J, with 7 bases between. The DNA of the CDR3 is TGTGCCAGCAGCCCAGACATGAACACTGAAGCTTTCTTT. It specifies CASSPDMNTEAFF.